A single T cell receptor (beta chain) is shown here with its context. The data were obtained in a study of blood T cell repertoires in COVID-19. Overall study: Acute and convalescent COVID-19 specimens originated in the United States, Italy and Spain. The cDNA or gDNA used as material had been derived from T cells, B-cell-depleted T cells, or PBMCs.

The CDR3 contains 17 residues. Germline CDR1 is SGHNT and CDR2 is YYREEE (reference sequence). After removal of 0 bases from V and 3 bases from J, the junction contained 9 bases not matched to a gene. Original handling: Reference gene primer amplification in the assay estimated nucleated cell counts. The data were produced by immunoSEQ multiplex PCR, yet TCRdb's version contains in-frame clones alone and is incomplete. Clone size and V and J calls were adopted from that table, with D and trimming inferred from the DNA. This table has tens of thousands of clones, under 90% appearing once. The TCR originated in a man older than 75 with acute or convalescent COVID-19. The rearrangement joins TRBV5-4 to TRBJ2-3, with 8 bases that match TRBD2. The sample comprised peripheral blood. The CDR3 DNA reads TGTGCCAGCAGCTTGGCCCCAAGCGGGAGTGGAACAGATACGCAGTATTTT. It codes for CASSLAPSGSGTDTQYF.